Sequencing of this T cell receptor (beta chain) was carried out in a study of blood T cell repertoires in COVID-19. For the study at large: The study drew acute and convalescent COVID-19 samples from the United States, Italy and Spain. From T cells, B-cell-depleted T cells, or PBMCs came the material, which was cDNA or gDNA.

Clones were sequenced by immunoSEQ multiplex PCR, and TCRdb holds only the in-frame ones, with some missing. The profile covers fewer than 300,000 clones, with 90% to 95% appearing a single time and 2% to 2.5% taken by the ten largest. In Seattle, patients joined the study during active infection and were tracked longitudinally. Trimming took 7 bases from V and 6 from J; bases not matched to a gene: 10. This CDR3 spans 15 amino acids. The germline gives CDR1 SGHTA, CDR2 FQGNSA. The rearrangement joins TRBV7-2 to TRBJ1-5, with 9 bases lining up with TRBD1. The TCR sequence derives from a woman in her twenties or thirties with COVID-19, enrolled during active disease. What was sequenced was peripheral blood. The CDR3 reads CASTGTGYSSQPQHF. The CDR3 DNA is TGTGCCAGCACCGGGACAGGGTATAGTAGTCAGCCCCAGCATTTT.